This TCR beta chain was captured in a study of long-term antiretroviral therapy in people with HIV (dated by TCRdb to 2021 to 2024). About the study as a whole: Collection of the earliest samples took place about a decade ahead of the 2015 WHO recommendation for immediate ART, at a time when ART was typically delayed until CD4 counts fell. A retrospective serial study tested whether changes in peripheral blood TRB repertoire composition and diversity were associated with ART initiation and durable HIV suppression. From 25 to 30 adults with confirmed HIV infection, the cohort provided some 200 cryopreserved PBMC samples, gathered serially across a mean of around six years (range 1-12). About 40% of the 30 participants with HIV were female. No cross-contamination during QIAcube processing was shown when test extractions of a monoclonal T-cell line were performed alongside some 33 polyclonal samples. Here is what the overall study found, with its caveats: The samples were dated from about 2003 to 2017, and the ART regimens that were used may be less effective than current ART regimens. Starting ART was linked to a significant rise in TRB diversity, yet even after long-term ART the diversity remained significantly lower than in transplant donor controls. No data were available on ART adherence, viral resistance or therapy changes, limiting inferences about post-ART repertoire changes. Since PBMC availability was limited, sequencing covered only the TCR beta chain, with no alpha chain pairing. Because cell numbers in pre-ART samples were limited, unsorted PBMC were profiled instead of sorted CD4+ and CD8+ T cells. The repertoire was dominated across all time points by expanded TRB clones identified before ART initiation, although this dominance was seen to fluctuate and to decrease in many PLHIV after ART. Compared with controls, HIV repertoires had narrower CDR3 length ranges, and the network structure pointed to an antigen-experienced repertoire that shifted only slightly toward naive after ART.

The cysteine opens and the phenylalanine closes a CDR3 of 14 amino acids. CDR3 DNA is the only sequence kept; it has 42 bases, read in frame from the first base. Via the germline V gene, CDR1 is SGHRS and CDR2 YFSETQ. V loses 0 bases of germline sequence and J loses 2 bases, and the interval between the two ends is 6 bases. Inclusion was restricted to participants for whom at least one PBMC sample before ART initiation and at least two post-ART samples were available. Every participant with HIV received treatment in the United States of America. Before DNA extraction, cryopreserved samples of 1-10 million PBMC were thawed and then washed. At the time of the earliest PBMC sample for each participant with HIV, ages ranged from roughly 23 to 60 years. PBMC samples from each participant spanned 1-4 timepoints before ART initiation and 2-8 timepoints after ART initiation, with a median of 7 samples. For every participant, serial HIV viral load, CD4+ T-cell count, ART history and demographic data were obtained. Genomic DNA was extracted from unsorted PBMC with a Qiagen kit on a QIAcube, processed in batches of 12 samples.

In the case of this clone: Its antigen has not been determined. The sample holds no much larger clone one base away, and base qualities are not on file.

The immunoSEQ hsTCRB v3.0 assay was used at survey level resolution for TRB variable region sequencing. A depth of about 35,000-50,000 T-cell genomes per sample was targeted for TRB sequencing. Pooled TRB libraries were sequenced on an Illumina MiSeq with a v3 150-cycle kit. The study's own analysis went as follows. Repertoire analysis was run in R within a reproducible Nextflow workflow that covered QC, data transformation and analysis. LymphoSeq2, an R package for exploring AIRR-Seq data, was used to implement custom analyses. After excluding a few samples that yielded fewer than 5000 total TRB sequences, approximately 180 HIV repertoires remained for analysis. Of the 188 retained HIV repertoires, about 59 were collected before and around 130 after ART initiation. Each repertoire was downsampled to 5000 TRB nucleotide sequences, and summary statistics were averaged across 100 downsampling iterations. TRB sequences were retained for analysis only if CDR3 regions of at least seven amino acids were present. Two measures captured diversity: a Shannon entropy-derived clonality score and the Gini coefficient. In the repertoire networks, any two of the top 5000 CDR3 amino acid sequences were connected whenever the two sequences differed by an edit distance of one. For TRB CDR3 amino acid sequences, GLIPH2 was used to predict antigen specificity groups and MHC restriction. To flag known associations with CMV, EBV, HIV or tissue antigens, CDR3 amino acid sequences were compared against VDJdb and McPAS-TCR. Pre-ART, post-ART and control groups were compared with Wilcoxon signed-rank tests and Holm-Bonferroni correction. The immuneACCESS repertoire file appears here via TCRdb, limited to in-frame rearrangements. These files lack a portion of the clones; in checked studies, under half of the deficit traces to unresolved V genes, and the cause of the others is not known. V, J and clone size derive from that table, while D and trimming were established from the DNA sequence. Recorded for this sample are approximately 33,000 clones; approximately 85% of them occurred a single time. The ten biggest clones cover around 3.7% of the sample.

The receptor was derived from a man aged 18 to 35 with HIV. The sample in question was unsorted PBMCs, obtained 0.8 years before starting antiretroviral therapy. The chain employs TRBV5-1 and TRBJ1-5, and the D gene may be TRBD1, 5 bases matching. CDR3 sequence: CASSLEGGNQPQHF. The DNA reads TGCGCCAGCAGCTTGGAAGGGGGCAATCAGCCCCAGCATTTT.